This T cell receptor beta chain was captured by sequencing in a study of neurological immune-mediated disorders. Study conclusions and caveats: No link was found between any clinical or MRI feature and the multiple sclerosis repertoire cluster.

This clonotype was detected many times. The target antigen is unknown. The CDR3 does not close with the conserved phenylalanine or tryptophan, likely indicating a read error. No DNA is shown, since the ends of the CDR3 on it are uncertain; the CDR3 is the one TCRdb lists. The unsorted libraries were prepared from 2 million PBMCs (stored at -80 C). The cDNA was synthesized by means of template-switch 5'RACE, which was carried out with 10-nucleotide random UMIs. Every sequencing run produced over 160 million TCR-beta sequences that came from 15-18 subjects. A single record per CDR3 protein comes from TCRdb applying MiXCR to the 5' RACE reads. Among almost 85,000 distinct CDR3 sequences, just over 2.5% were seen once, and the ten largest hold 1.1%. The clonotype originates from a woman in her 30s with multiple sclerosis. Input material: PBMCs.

CDR3 residues: CASSDGRGGQFHL. J is TRBJ2-7 and V is TRBV7-8; the tabulated D call, TRBD1, remains unverified against the DNA. The germline CDR1 and CDR2 sequences are SGHVS and FQNEAQ. The CDR3 totals 13 residues, both ends included.